This entry lists 27 T cell receptor beta chains sequenced from one sample in a study of human T cells and chemical hapten exposure. One entry per CDR3 protein, called by TCRdb with MiXCR from the RACE reads. The sample records 150,000 or so distinct CDR3 sequences, about 14% being singletons. Sample time point: patch test 1, 2 weeks after DPC sensitization. Described treatment: therapeutic diphenylcyclopropenone sensitization with weekly scalp DPC. Specimen: whole blood, collected in connection with sensitization to the hapten diphenylcyclopropenone (DPC). The receptors come from a woman younger than 45 with alopecia areata. Some clones in this sample may be carry-over from other donors' samples.

This clonotype was seen just once. The chain carries TRBV29-1 and TRBJ1-4; D is unresolved. In germline, CDR1 is SQVTM, CDR2 ANQGSEA. V lost 6 bases and J 8 bases, leaving 13 bases between the germline ends. The CDR3 has 12 residues. CDR3 sequence: CSVREGKEKLFF. DNA for the CDR3: TGCAGCGTCAGAGAGGGTAAAGAAAAACTGTTTTTT.

This sequence joins TRBV10-3 and TRBJ1-1; tentative D call: TRBD1 (5 bases). This CDR3 is 14 amino acids long. V was trimmed by 2 bases and J by 1 base, leaving 8 bases between them. Germline V gives CDR1 ENHRY, CDR2 SYGVKD. CDR3 DNA sequence: TGTGCCATCAGTGAGGACAGCTCGAACACTGAAGCTTTCTTT. It encodes CAISEDSSNTEAFF.

The chain employs TRBV28 and TRBJ2-7; D unresolved. Trimming shortened V by 0 bases and J by 2 bases, and 8 bases separated the two germline ends. This CDR3 has 14 amino acids. Germline values: CDR1 MDHEN, CDR2 SYDVKM. The CDR3 here is CASSLWAGTYEQYF. The CDR3 DNA reads TGTGCCAGCAGTTTATGGGCAGGAACCTACGAGCAGTACTTC. The full variable domain, with the rest looked up from reference TRBV28 and TRBJ2-7, is DVKVTQSSRYLVKRTGEKVFLECVQDMDHENMFWYRQDPGLGLRLIYFSYDVKMKEKGDIPEGYSVSREKKERFSLILESASTNQTSMYLCASSLWAGTYEQYFGPGTRLTVT.

This clonotype has just a few counts. The CDR3 nucleotides are TGTGCCACCAGCAGTCCTACAGGAAAAAAGGACACTGAAGCTTTCTTT. This sequence encodes CATSSPTGKKDTEAFF. The chain recombines TRBV15 with TRBJ1-1; perhaps TRBD1 as D (5 bases). This CDR3 comprises 16 residues. The V gene's germline CDR1 is LNHNV and CDR2 YYDKDF (reference sequence). V dropped 3 bases and J dropped 3 bases, with 17 bases sitting between them.

The CDR3 is CASSYLVTGELFF. DNA of the CDR3: TGTGCCAGCAGTTATTTGGTCACCGGGGAGCTGTTTTTT. V gene TRBV6-2 or TRBV6-3 combines with J gene TRBJ2-2; D gene uncertain. This CDR3 has 13 residues. Germline V gene sequence: CDR1 MNHEY, CDR2 SVGEGT. V lost 3 bases to trimming and J lost 4 bases, with 6 bases between them.

This clonotype was recorded a few times. The V and J genes are TRBV6-6 and TRBJ2-7; TRBD2 matches 10 bases. This CDR3 is built from 13 residues. V trimming: 7 bases; J trimming: 4 bases; junction bases outside the gene matches: 4. Germline V gene data show CDR1 as MNHNY and CDR2 as SVGAGI (reference sequence). The CDR3 reads CASKPLAGYEQYF. The CDR3 nucleotides are TGTGCCAGCAAGCCACTAGCGGGATACGAGCAGTACTTC.

This clonotype has only a few counts. The chain links TRBV28 to TRBJ1-5; TRBD1 matches 11 bases. V gave up 6 bases and J gave up 3 bases; unmatched junction bases: 10. This CDR3 is 17 amino acids long. The V gene's germline CDR1 is MDHEN and CDR2 SYDVKM. CDR3 nucleotide sequence: TGTGCCAGCAGCAAAGTTGGACAGGGGGCGAACAATCAGCCCCAGCATTTT. Translated: CASSKVGQGANNQPQHF.

This clonotype showed up many times. The CDR3 coding sequence is TGTGCCAGCAGCCCAGGCCCGGACAGAACACTCACCATATATTTT. It specifies CASSPGPDRTLTIYF. V is TRBV7-9 and J is TRBJ1-3; D perhaps matches TRBD1 (6 bases). V lost 5 bases to trimming and J lost 9 bases, with 20 bases between them. CDR1 and CDR2 (germline): SEHNR, FQNEAQ (reference sequence). The CDR3 is 15 residues long.

This clonotype was recorded a few times. The genes are TRBV19 and TRBJ1-5, with TRBD1 matching over 7 bases. The J segment lost 0 bases and the V segment lost 7 bases, leaving 6 bases of the junction unmatched. The germline V gene has CDR1 LNHDA and CDR2 SQIVND (reference sequence). The CDR3 is 15 amino acids. CDR3 bases: TGTGCCAGTACCCCGACAGGGAATAGCAATCAGCCCCAGCATTTT. Protein: CASTPTGNSNQPQHF.

V is TRBV6-2 or TRBV6-3 and J is TRBJ2-2; D is perhaps TRBD1 (5 bases). The V and J ends lost 4 bases and 6 bases respectively, with 6 bases between them. Germline V lookup: CDR1 MNHEY, CDR2 SVGEGT. The CDR3 totals 12 residues. The CDR3 reads CASSWGSGELFF. CDR3 sequence (DNA): TGTGCCAGCAGTTGGGGCTCCGGGGAGCTGTTTTTT.

This clonotype was seen a few times. The rearrangement uses TRBV20-1 and TRBJ2-7; D gene unclear. V lost 2 bases and J lost 2, with 4 bases in between. Germline loops: CDR1 DFQATT, CDR2 SNEGSKA (reference sequence). The CDR3 contains 11 residues. The CDR3 bases are TGCAGTGCTAGAAATCCCTACGAGCAGTACTTC. Translation gives CSARNPYEQYF.

DNA for the CDR3: TGTGCCAGCAGGTCAGAGTTATATAGCAATCAGCCCCAGCATTTT. Its translation: CASRSELYSNQPQHF. V gene TRBV2 combines with J gene TRBJ1-5, with no clear D. In germline, CDR1 is SNHLY, CDR2 FYNNEI. Trimming pared 6 bases from V and 0 bases from J, leaving 12 bases between. CDR3 length equals 15 residues. Complete variable domain (other parts from reference TRBV2 and TRBJ1-5): EPEVTQTPSHQVTQMGQEVILRCVPISNHLYFYWYRQILGQKVEFLVSFYNNEISEKSEIFDDQFSVERPDGSNFTLKIRSTKLEDSAMYFCASRSELYSNQPQHFGDGTRLSIL.

Notes on this clonotype: This may arise from a read error, as a much more abundant clone is one base away. The rearrangement links TRBV28 to TRBJ2-6; D unclear. CDR1 is MDHEN and CDR2 is SYDVKM in the germline V gene. The CDR3 is 14 residues long. V was shortened by 5 bases and J by 1 base, with 6 bases between the two germline ends. The CDR3 loop is CASSQRSGANVLTF. The CDR3 nucleotides are TGTGCCAGCAGTCAGAGGTCTGGGGCCAACGTCCTGACTTTC.

This clonotype was counted at least ten times. The chain links TRBV7-3 to TRBJ2-2, with D possibly being TRBD1 (5 bases). This CDR3 has 14 residues. The germline CDR1 and CDR2 sequences are SGHTA and FQGTGA. V lost 2 bases and J lost 4, with 8 bases in between. The DNA for the CDR3 is TGTGCCAGCAGCTTATACCAGGGCACCGGGGAGCTGTTTTTT. Translated: CASSLYQGTGELFF.

The rearrangement links TRBV28 to TRBJ2-7; TRBD1 matches at 7 bases. This CDR3 is 14 amino acids long. The germline V gene has CDR1 MDHEN and CDR2 SYDVKM. V shed 6 bases and J 0 bases; nucleotides not matched to a gene: 5. The CDR3 bases are TGTGCCAGCAGCTCGGGACAGAACTCCTACGAGCAGTACTTC. This codes for CASSSGQNSYEQYF.

The J gene is TRBJ2-7, the V gene TRBV28; D gene ambiguous. This CDR3 is 13 amino acids long. Between the trimmed V and J ends, which lost 8 bases and 2 bases, there was a span of 13 bases. CDR1 MDHEN and CDR2 SYDVKM come from the germline V gene. The CDR3 DNA is TGTGCCAGCGCTTCGCCAGATACCTACGAGCAGTACTTC. It yields the protein CASASPDTYEQYF.

The chain is built from TRBV12-3 or TRBV12-4 and TRBJ1-3, with D possibly TRBD1 on 6 matching bases. V lost 5 bases and J 1 base, leaving 12 bases between the germline ends. This CDR3 is 15 amino acids long. The CDR3 sequence: CASSMTGQSGNTIYF. CDR3 DNA sequence: TGTGCCAGCAGTATGACAGGCCAATCTGGAAACACCATATATTTT.

The gene calls are TRBV5-1 and TRBJ2-2; tentatively, D is TRBD1 (6 bases). CDR1 SGHRS and CDR2 YFSETQ come from the germline V gene. Trimming left V 4 bases short and J 0 bases short, with 16 bases between. The CDR3 sequence is 17 residues long. The CDR3 here is CASSPFSGAANTGELFF. The DNA of the CDR3 is TGCGCCAGCAGCCCATTCTCAGGGGCTGCGAACACCGGGGAGCTGTTTTTT. Together with reference TRBV5-1 and TRBJ2-2, the CDR3 gives the full variable domain: KAGVTQTPRYLIKTRGQQVTLSCSPISGHRSVSWYQQTPGQGLQFLFEYFSETQRNKGNFPGRFSGRQFSNSRSEMNVSTLELGDSALYLCASSPFSGAANTGELFFGEGSRLTVL.

This clonotype was recorded a few times. The rearrangement links TRBV2 to TRBJ2-1; 9 positions agree with TRBD1. Per germline, CDR1 SNHLY and CDR2 FYNNEI. This CDR3 has 14 amino acids. V lost 6 bases, J lost 5 bases, and 5 bases stayed unmatched. CDR3 sequence reads: CASRGQGGNNEQFF. In DNA form, the CDR3 reads TGTGCCAGCAGGGGACAGGGCGGAAACAATGAGCAGTTCTTC.

The J gene is TRBJ2-5, the V gene TRBV14; D is unresolved. The CDR3 is 12 residues long. The germline gives CDR1 SGHDN, CDR2 FVKESK. Trimming removed 1 base at V and 4 bases at J, with 4 bases between. CDR3 region: CASSQVSETQYF. The CDR3 DNA follows: TGTGCCAGCAGCCAAGTCTCAGAGACCCAGTACTTC.

The rearrangement links TRBV7-9 to TRBJ1-2, with D uncertain. The CDR3 has 13 amino acids. The V end lost 2 bases, the J end lost 8 bases, and 12 bases lay between the germline ends. Germline loops: CDR1 SEHNR, CDR2 FQNEAQ (reference sequence). CDR3 residues: CASSLFSDTGYTF. In nucleotides, the CDR3 is TGTGCCAGCAGCTTATTTTCAGATACCGGCTACACCTTC.

There are a few counts of this clonotype. The rearrangement links TRBV18 to TRBJ1-1, with D possibly matching TRBD1 (6 bases). Germline V CDR1 and CDR2: KGHSH, LQKENI. This CDR3 is built from 13 residues. The V gene lost 9 bases and the J gene lost 1 base, with 12 bases spanning the gap. The CDR3 DNA follows: TGTGCCAGTAGAGGACAGCCGAACACTGAAGCTTTCTTT. Protein: CASRGQPNTEAFF.

This clonotype showed up just a few times. The gene calls are TRBV4-2 and TRBJ1-2, with 7 positions matching TRBD1. CDR1 LGHNA and CDR2 YNFKEQ come from the germline V gene. V shed 3 bases and J 8 bases; nucleotides not matched to a gene: 12. The CDR3 has 15 amino acids. CDR3 nucleotides: TGTGCCAGCAGCCACACAGGGGAAGTAGGACTCGGCTACACCTTC. This encodes CASSHTGEVGLGYTF.

This clonotype was counted many times. This rearrangement joins TRBV20-1 to TRBJ2-1; perhaps TRBD1 as D (7 bases). This CDR3 is built from 15 residues. CDR1 is DFQATT, CDR2 SNEGSKA, per germline (reference sequence). V was pared by 1 base and J by 0 bases, with 10 bases between. The chain's CDR3 is CSARVRGVSYNEQFF. The CDR3 DNA reads TGCAGTGCTAGAGTCAGGGGGGTCTCCTACAATGAGCAGTTCTTC.

V usage is TRBV29-1 and J usage is TRBJ1-2; tentatively, D is TRBD1 (6 bases). The ends were cut back, 6 bases at V and 6 bases at J, with 14 bases in the middle. The CDR3 length is 12 residues. CDR1 and CDR2 from the germline V gene are SQVTM and ANQGSEA. For the CDR3, the DNA is TGCAGCGTGGAACAGGGCAGAGATGGCTACACCTTC. This encodes CSVEQGRDGYTF.

This clonotype was observed a handful of times. The V and J genes are TRBV18 and TRBJ1-3; no clear D gene. CDR1 and CDR2 from the germline V gene are KGHSH and LQKENI. This CDR3 spans 17 amino acids. The ends were cut back, 1 base at V and 0 bases at J, with 13 bases in the middle. The CDR3 protein is CASSPLRSEFSGNTIYF. CDR3 in DNA: TGTGCCAGCTCACCACTTAGGTCCGAGTTCTCTGGAAACACCATATATTTT.

This clonotype was counted at least ten times. This rearrangement joins TRBV6-1 to TRBJ2-7; perhaps TRBD1 as D (6 bases). V lost 7 bases, J lost 6 bases, and 19 bases lay in between. In germline, CDR1 is MNHNS, CDR2 SASEGT. The CDR3 totals 14 residues. The CDR3 DNA reads TGTGCCAGCAAGATCAGGGGTTCCTTGGGCGAGCAGTACTTC. As protein: CASKIRGSLGEQYF.